The 10 T cell receptor beta chains in this list originate from one sample, sequenced in a study of sequential checkpoint blockade in melanoma. The sample's treatment: randomized to nivolumab then ipilimumab (arm A) or the reverse (arm B). Some clones are missing from TCRdb's copy, which holds only in-frame ones; the method was immunoSEQ multiplex PCR. The sample carries about 18,000 clones, roughly 25% recorded once. The specimen comprised tumor tissue (inferred from file names), sampled from a patient given nivolumab and ipilimumab in sequence. The source is a human donor with melanoma.

The chain has TRBV5-1 and TRBJ1-3; a possible D gene is TRBD1 (6 bases). Germline values: CDR1 SGHRS, CDR2 YFSETQ. The CDR3 totals 16 residues. V was shortened by 4 bases and J by 1 base, with 15 bases between the two germline ends. The CDR3 DNA is TGCGCCAGCAGCACTACCGTACAGGGTTCTGGAAACACCATATATTTT. This sequence encodes CASSTTVQGSGNTIYF.

The genes are TRBV29-1 and TRBJ1-2; 7 bases align to TRBD1. The CDR3 is 12 residues long. The V gene end was trimmed by 3 bases and the J gene end by 4 bases; junction bases not matched to a gene: 2. Germline V gene sequence: CDR1 SQVTM, CDR2 ANQGSEA. This CDR3 is CSVEAGGYGYTF. The CDR3, as DNA: TGCAGCGTTGAGGCAGGGGGCTATGGCTACACCTTC.

J is TRBJ1-2 and V is TRBV6-8; a weak D match, TRBD1 (6 bases). The CDR3 has 14 residues. V was trimmed by 0 bases and J by 10 bases, leaving 15 bases between them. Germline V gene sequence: CDR1 MNHGY, CDR2 SAAAGT. CDR3: CASSYSRDRRDYTF. DNA for the CDR3: TGTGCCAGCAGTTACTCGAGAGACAGGAGGGACTACACCTTC.

CDR3 sequence (DNA): TGTGCCAGCAGCTTGGGCCGGACCCCGGGGACCCAGTACTTC. This codes for CASSLGRTPGTQYF. J is TRBJ2-5 and V is TRBV11-3; D gene unclear. Germline CDR1 reads SGHNT; CDR2 reads YENEEA. V lost 3 bases and J 7 bases, leaving 15 bases between the germline ends. The CDR3 has 14 residues.

The rearrangement uses TRBV19 and TRBJ1-2; no clear D gene. Trimming shortened V by 2 bases and J by 2 bases, and 9 bases separated the two germline ends. This CDR3 is 14 amino acids long. CDR1 and CDR2 from the germline V gene are LNHDA and SQIVND (reference sequence). The CDR3 here is CASSISAANYGYTF. CDR3 in DNA: TGTGCCAGTAGTATATCGGCAGCAAACTATGGCTACACCTTC.

Details on this clone: No DNA is shown, since the ends of the CDR3 on it are uncertain; the CDR3 is the one TCRdb lists. The chain combines TRBV7-5 with TRBJ2-6; TRBD1 is the table's D call, not checked against the DNA. TRBV7-5 is tagged as a pseudogene. Including both end residues, the CDR3 is 17 amino acids long. This CDR3 reads CASSLVGTGSGANVLTF.

This rearrangement joins TRBV5-1 to TRBJ1-2; perhaps TRBD1 as D (6 bases). This CDR3 has 14 residues. V lost 1 base and J lost 4, with 11 bases in between. CDR1 and CDR2 from the germline V gene are SGHRS and YFSETQ. The CDR3 DNA is TGCGCCAGCAGCTTGTATGGGGGGGCCTATGGCTACACCTTC. Protein product: CASSLYGGAYGYTF.

This clone has more than one count but fewer than ten. This sequence joins TRBV11-3 and TRBJ1-1; D is perhaps TRBD1 (5 bases). V lost 5 bases and J 4 bases, leaving 14 bases between the germline ends. This CDR3 has 14 residues. In germline, CDR1 is SGHNT, CDR2 YENEEA. The CDR3 DNA reads TGTGCCAGCAGCACCTGGGGGGGAGGCACTGAAGCTTTCTTT. This gives the protein CASSTWGGGTEAFF. The whole variable domain, filled in from reference TRBV11-3 and TRBJ1-1, reads EAGVVQSPRYKIIEKKQPVAFWCNPISGHNTLYWYLQNLGQGPELLIRYENEEAVDDSQLPKDRFSAERLKGVDSTLKIQPAELGDSAVYLCASSTWGGGTEAFFGQGTRLTVV.

Only a few counts were recorded for this clone. J is TRBJ2-5 and V is TRBV5-1; D gene ambiguous. The V end was cut by 4 bases, the J end by 1 base, with 17 bases between. The CDR3 consists of 16 residues. Looked up from germline, CDR1 is SGHRS and CDR2 is YFSETQ. CDR3 DNA: TGCGCCAGCAGCCAAATGGGTAGCTCGGGCCAAGAGACCCAGTACTTC. The encoded protein is CASSQMGSSGQETQYF.

This clone was seen only a few times. The chain's CDR3 is CASSPGGWETQYF. As DNA, the CDR3 is TGTGCCAGCAGCCCCGGGGGTTGGGAGACCCAGTACTTC. The V and J genes are TRBV7-1 and TRBJ2-5; D is perhaps TRBD2 (6 bases). TRBV7-1 is an ORF, and what it does is uncertain. CDR3 size: 13 residues. V lost 5 bases, J lost 5 bases, and 12 bases lay in between.